This paragraph reports one T cell receptor (beta chain). Its antigen is unidentified. Trimming removed 5 bases at V and 7 bases at J, with 18 bases between. In germline, CDR1 is PRHDT, CDR2 FYEKMQ (reference sequence). The CDR3 is made up of 14 amino acids. As TCR cDNA was made by 5'RACE template switching, a universal primer site and UMIs were added. One entry per CDR3 protein results from TCRdb running MiXCR on the 5' RACE reads. The data hold about 370,000 distinct CDR3 sequences, with around 10% observed a single time. This entry is derived from a study of T cells after yellow fever vaccination. Notes on the study in general: Reappearing after the booster were most of the clones from primary vaccination (approximately 96% CD4, approximately 88% CD8). A weaker secondary response peaked on day 5, the primary on day 15. FACS-sorted repertoires might harbor abundant contaminating clonotypes from the bulk population.

The clonotype originates from a young man who received the YFV17D yellow fever vaccine. The specimen was PBMCs, collected on the day of the first yellow fever vaccination. V is TRBV13 and J is TRBJ2-7; D may be TRBD1 or TRBD2 (5 bases each). CDR3 coding DNA: TGTGCCAGCAGCCCCGGGACCACCCTAATTGAGCAGTACTTC. As protein: CASSPGTTLIEQYF.